This T cell receptor beta chain was observed in a study of T cell responses to AZD1222 COVID-19 vaccine. Overall study results and limits: Only a handful of people who got AZD1222 tested seropositive at baseline. With dominance at 160-218 and 743-854, vaccine-associated CD4 TCRs spanned spike. Donors were mostly white British, more females; clonal diversity possibly underestimated.

The V gene end was trimmed by 6 bases and the J gene end by 2 bases; junction bases not matched to a gene: 3. The CDR3 loop spans 14 amino acids. Germline CDR1 ENHRY, CDR2 SYGVKD. With respect to this clone: Its specificity is not known.

Libraries were prepared by immunoSEQ multiplex PCR; TCRdb keeps only in-frame clonotypes and omits some of them. The sample gives 130,000 to 150,000 clones, about nine tenths of which show up once; roughly 3.8% is in the top ten. Recipients boosted at about 4 weeks or about 12 weeks are pooled. The rearrangement joins TRBV10-3 to TRBJ1-3; 8 bases match TRBD1. Material: peripheral blood, obtained 28 days after the second AZD1222 dose. This receptor was taken from an adult who received the AZD1222 COVID-19 vaccine. CDR3 protein: CAISPQGAGNTIYF. The CDR3 DNA is TGTGCCATCAGCCCACAGGGGGCTGGAAACACCATATATTTT.